This entry features one TCR beta chain sequence. Its antigen is currently unknown. The sample originates from a study of cytomegalovirus exposure and HLA in healthy donors. PCR employed 60 Vbeta and 13 Jbeta primers. Sequenced by immunoSEQ multiplex PCR; TCRdb stores in-frame clones only, minus some. The data show around 180,000 clones, 80% seen once. Trimming took 2 bases from V and 6 from J; bases not matched to a gene: 4. This CDR3 region has 14 residues. CDR1 is MNHNS and CDR2 is SASEGT in the germline V gene. Whole-study findings and limits: Roughly uniform depth of sequencing across donors was assumed in presence/absence analyses. An analysis done earlier found most TCR beta V segments productive about 90% or about 30% of the time.

The clonotype comes from a man in his forties or fifties in good health and CMV-seronegative. Sequencing was performed on PBMCs. The chain is built from TRBV6-1 and TRBJ1-5; TRBD1 matches 7 bases. In DNA, the CDR3 is TGTGCCAGCAGTGAACGACAGGGAAGTCAGCCCCAGCATTTT. This encodes CASSERQGSQPQHF.